This is a list of T cell receptor beta chains from one sample in a study of human T cells and chemical hapten exposure. TCRdb processed the RACE reads anew with MiXCR; each CDR3 protein has one entry. There are tens of thousands of distinct CDR3 sequences in the sample; over 9.5% occur only once, and approximately 2.2% lies in the top ten. Sequences were derived from whole blood, sampled in connection with sensitization to the hapten diphenylcyclopropenone (DPC). The receptor set was obtained from a man in his forties with alopecia areata. Some clones in this sample may be carry-over from other donors' samples. CDR3s include the opening cysteine and the closing phenylalanine or tryptophan. Each record gives: D gene, V gene, J gene, clone size, CDR3 protein, CDR3 DNA. D genes are given only for firm matches. Where a row states a size, it is once, few, many or the class of an expanded clone; other rows omit it.

.,TRBV7-7,TRBJ2-7,few,CASSKNVGGGEQYF,TGTGCTAGCAGCAAGAACGTGGGGGGCGGAGAGCAGTACTTC
TRBD1,TRBV4-3,TRBJ2-3,.,CASSQFLTGGPTDTQYF,TGCGCCAGCAGCCAATTTCTAACAGGGGGGCCCACAGATACGCAGTATTTT
TRBD1,TRBV12-3/TRBV12-4,TRBJ1-5,.,CASSPQTGGSNQPQHF,TGTGCCAGCAGTCCCCAGACAGGGGGCAGCAATCAGCCCCAGCATTTT
.,TRBV6-6,TRBJ1-5,many,CASSYSGHRGQPQHF,TGTGCCAGCAGTTACTCGGGACATCGGGGACAGCCCCAGCATTTT
.,TRBV6-2/TRBV6-3,TRBJ2-1,few,CASRLVGEQFF,TGTGCCAGCCGTCTTGTGGGTGAGCAGTTCTTC
.,TRBV6-5,TRBJ2-6,.,CASSYSRGANVLTF,TGTGCCAGCAGTTACTCGAGGGGGGCCAACGTCCTGACTTTC
.,TRBV19,TRBJ1-5,.,CASSISEGSGQPQHF,TGTGCCAGTAGTATATCCGAGGGTTCTGGTCAGCCCCAGCATTTT
TRBD1,TRBV7-2,TRBJ2-1,few,CASSYTGGVYNEQFF,TGTGCCAGCAGCTATACAGGGGGCGTCTACAATGAGCAGTTCTTC
TRBD2,TRBV29-1,TRBJ2-7,.,CSVAVSGLAYEQYF,TGCAGCGTTGCTGTTAGCGGGCTAGCCTACGAGCAGTACTTC
TRBD1,TRBV5-1,TRBJ2-1,.,CASSLMTGTGFNEQFF,TGCGCCAGCAGCTTGATGACCGGGACAGGTTTCAATGAGCAGTTCTTC
.,TRBV2,TRBJ2-2,few,CASSERFTGELFF,TGTGCCAGCAGTGAAAGATTCACCGGGGAGCTGTTTTTT
TRBD2,TRBV20-1,TRBJ2-1,many,CSAPGTSGYNEQFF,TGCAGTGCCCCTGGGACTAGCGGTTACAATGAGCAGTTCTTC
.,TRBV6-5,TRBJ2-2,few,CASSYRAPTPGELFF,TGTGCCAGCAGTTACAGGGCTCCAACTCCCGGGGAGCTGTTTTTT
.,TRBV4-3,TRBJ2-6,few,CASSQDSPGANVLTF,TGCGCCAGCAGCCAGGATTCACCTGGGGCCAACGTCCTGACTTTC
.,TRBV29-1,TRBJ1-4,many,CSVATRYNEKLFF,TGCAGCGTCGCCACGAGGTATAATGAAAAACTGTTTTTT
TRBD2,TRBV20-1,TRBJ2-7,.,CSARSTSGSGREQYF,TGCAGTGCTCGATCGACTAGCGGGAGTGGTCGCGAGCAGTACTTC
.,TRBV7-9,TRBJ1-6,few,CASSSQTAYNSPLHF,TGTGCCAGCAGCTCCCAGACGGCCTATAATTCACCCCTCCACTTT
TRBD2,TRBV12-3/TRBV12-4,TRBJ2-3,many,CASSPWTSDTDTQYF,TGTGCCAGCAGTCCCTGGACTAGCGACACAGATACGCAGTATTTT
TRBD2,TRBV11-2,TRBJ2-2,once,CASSPRLAGGSTGELFF,TGTGCCAGCAGCCCGCGACTAGCGGGAGGGAGTACCGGGGAGCTGTTTTTT
TRBD2,TRBV10-3,TRBJ2-3,few,CAIRDGTSGRGDTQYF,TGTGCCATCAGAGATGGGACTAGCGGGAGGGGAGATACGCAGTATTTT
.,TRBV2,TRBJ1-5,few,CASSGPRTDQPQHF,TGTGCCAGCAGTGGTCCCAGGACGGATCAGCCCCAGCATTTT
.,TRBV11-1,TRBJ2-3,many,CASSRDILYTDTQYF,TGTGCCAGCAGCCGGGACATCCTGTACACAGATACGCAGTATTTT
TRBD1,TRBV9,TRBJ2-5,.,CASSVEDRGAETQYF,TGTGCCAGCAGCGTAGAAGACAGGGGCGCGGAGACCCAGTACTTC
TRBD2,TRBV29-1,TRBJ2-1,few,CSGLAGVLNEQFF,TGCAGCGGACTAGCGGGAGTTTTGAATGAGCAGTTCTTC
TRBD1,TRBV5-1,TRBJ1-1,few,CATSPIGTGGPNTEAFF,TGCGCCACCAGCCCCATCGGGACAGGGGGTCCGAACACTGAAGCTTTCTTT
TRBD1,TRBV7-9,TRBJ1-1,.,CASSLESGTGVNTEAFF,TGTGCCAGCAGCTTAGAATCAGGGACAGGGGTGAACACTGAAGCTTTCTTT
.,TRBV11-2,TRBJ2-5,.,CASHGQYQETQYF,TGTGCCAGCCACGGACAGTACCAAGAGACCCAGTACTTC
.,TRBV29-1,TRBJ1-2,many,CSVQGGDGYTF,TGCAGCGTTCAGGGCGGTGATGGCTACACCTTC
.,TRBV20-1,TRBJ1-2,.,CSAVPRFALYGYTF,TGCAGTGCGGTCCCAAGGTTTGCCCTCTATGGCTACACCTTC
.,TRBV29-1,TRBJ2-3,many,CSVAESTDTQYF,TGCAGCGTTGCAGAATCGACAGATACGCAGTATTTT
.,TRBV6-2/TRBV6-3,TRBJ2-3,few,CASSRDGHRTQYF,TGTGCCAGCAGCCGGGATGGGCACCGGACGCAGTATTTT
TRBD2,TRBV6-2/TRBV6-3,TRBJ2-7,.,CASSALPSGDYEQYF,TGTGCCAGCAGTGCACTACCTAGCGGGGATTACGAGCAGTACTTC
.,TRBV28,TRBJ1-1,many,CASSDRRGPEAFF,TGTGCCAGCTCTGACCGGAGGGGCCCTGAAGCTTTCTTT
.,TRBV18,TRBJ1-5,.,CASSGRPSNQPQHF,TGTGCCAGCTCGGGCCGGCCAAGCAATCAGCCCCAGCATTTT
.,TRBV7-2,TRBJ1-4,many,CASSLSAATNEKLFF,TGTGCCAGCAGCTTATCGGCTGCAACTAATGAAAAACTGTTTTTT
.,TRBV20-1,TRBJ1-1,many,CSARDLRELGTEAFF,TGCAGTGCTAGAGATCTCCGGGAGTTGGGCACTGAAGCTTTCTTT
.,TRBV29-1,TRBJ1-1,.,CSVGGGPSIEAFF,TGCAGCGTTGGCGGGGGGCCGTCGATTGAAGCTTTCTTT